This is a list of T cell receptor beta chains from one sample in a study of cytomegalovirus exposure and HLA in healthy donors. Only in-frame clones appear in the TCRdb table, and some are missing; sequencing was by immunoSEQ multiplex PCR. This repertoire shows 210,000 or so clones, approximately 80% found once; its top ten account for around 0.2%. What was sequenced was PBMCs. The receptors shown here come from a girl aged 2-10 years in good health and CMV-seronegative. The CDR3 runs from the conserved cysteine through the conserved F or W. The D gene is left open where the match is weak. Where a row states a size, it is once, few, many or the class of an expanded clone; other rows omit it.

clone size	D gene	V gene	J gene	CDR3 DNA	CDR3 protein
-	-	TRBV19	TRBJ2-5	TGTGCCACCAATGGTGGAGGAGAGACCCAGTACTTC	CATNGGGETQYF
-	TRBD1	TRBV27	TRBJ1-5	TGTGCCAGCAGACAGGGGACCAATCAGCCCCAGCATTTT	CASRQGTNQPQHF
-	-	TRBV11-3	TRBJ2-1	TGTGCCAGCAGCGCCCGAGGCGGGAAGAACTACAATGAGCAGTTCTTC	CASSARGGKNYNEQFF
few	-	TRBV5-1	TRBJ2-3	TGCGCCAGCAGCTTGGAGCGGCCCGGCACAGATACGCAGTATTTT	CASSLERPGTDTQYF
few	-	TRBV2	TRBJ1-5	TGTGCCAGCAGAAGGGAGGGCAATCAGCCCCAGCATTTT	CASRREGNQPQHF
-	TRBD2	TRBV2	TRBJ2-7	TGTGCCAGCAGTGACATAGCGGGGGGGGCCGAGCAGTACTTC	CASSDIAGGAEQYF
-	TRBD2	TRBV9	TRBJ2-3	TGTGCCAGCAGCGAGGGGACTAGCGGGGGTGATACGCAGTATTTT	CASSEGTSGGDTQYF
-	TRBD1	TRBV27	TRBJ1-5	TGTGCCAGCAGTGACAGGGATAGCAATCAGCCCCAGCATTTT	CASSDRDSNQPQHF
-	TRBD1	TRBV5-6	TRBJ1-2	TGTGCCAGCACCCTCAGGGGGCAGGTCCCCTATGGCTACACCTTC	CASTLRGQVPYGYTF
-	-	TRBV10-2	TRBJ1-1	TGCGCCAGCAGTGAGACCGGGGGGAACACTGAAGCTTTCTTT	CASSETGGNTEAFF
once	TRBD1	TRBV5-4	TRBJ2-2	TGTGCCAGCAGCTTCGAATTAACAGGGGGCGCCAACACCGGGGAGCTGTTTTTT	CASSFELTGGANTGELFF
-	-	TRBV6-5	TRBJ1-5	TGTGCCAGCAGTCGAAGAGGGCAGCCCCAGCATTTT	CASSRRGQPQHF
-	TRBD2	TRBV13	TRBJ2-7	TGTGCCAGCCGGGGGGTATCCTACGAGCAGTACTTC	CASRGVSYEQYF
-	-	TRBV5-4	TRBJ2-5	TGTGCCAGCAGCTTGTATGTCCAAGAGACCCAGTACTTC	CASSLYVQETQYF
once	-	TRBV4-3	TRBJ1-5	TGCGCCAGCAGCCAGACATACCAGCAGCCCCAGCATTTT	CASSQTYQQPQHF
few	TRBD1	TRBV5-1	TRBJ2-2	TGCGCCAGCAGCCCGACAGGGGAGAGGACCGGGGAGCTGTTTTTT	CASSPTGERTGELFF
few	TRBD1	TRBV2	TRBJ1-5	TGTGCCAGCAGCTTGCGGAACAGGGGGCGAAAAAATCAGCCCCAGCATTTT	CASSLRNRGRKNQPQHF
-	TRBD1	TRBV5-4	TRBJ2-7	TGTGCCAGCAGCAAAGACAGGGGAGGAGAGCAGTACTTC	CASSKDRGGEQYF
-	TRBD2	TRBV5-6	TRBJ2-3	TGTGCCAGCAGCAGGACTAGCGGGAGGCAGTATTTT	CASSRTSGRQYF
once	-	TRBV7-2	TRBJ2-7	TGTGCCAGCAGCCCAGGCCTCGGATACTACGAGCAGTACTTC	CASSPGLGYYEQYF
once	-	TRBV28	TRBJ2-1	TGTGCCAGCGGGAGTAGTGAGGGTGAGCAGTTCTTC	CASGSSEGEQFF
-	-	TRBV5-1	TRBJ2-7	TGCGCCAGCAGCTTGCAGGCAGAAACTCTCTACGAGCAGTACTTC	CASSLQAETLYEQYF
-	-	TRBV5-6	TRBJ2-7	TGTGCCAGCAGCATCGGACCGGAGGGCTACGAGCAGTACTTC	CASSIGPEGYEQYF
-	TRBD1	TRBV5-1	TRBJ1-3	TGCGCCAGCAGCTCGTTTACAGGGGGCACTGGAAACACCATATATTTT	CASSSFTGGTGNTIYF
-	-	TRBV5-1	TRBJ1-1	TGCGCCAGCAGAATGGAGGGCACTGAAGCTTTCTTT	CASRMEGTEAFF
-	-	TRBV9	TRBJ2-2	TGTGCCAGCAGCCCCCAGGACAGGAACACCGGGGAGCTGTTTTTT	CASSPQDRNTGELFF
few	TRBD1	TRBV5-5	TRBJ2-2	TGTGCCAGCAGCGAAGGGACAGTCACCGGGGAGCTGTTTTTT	CASSEGTVTGELFF
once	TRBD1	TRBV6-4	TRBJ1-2	TGTGCCAGCACCCCTAAGACAGGGGACGTTACTGGCTACACCTTC	CASTPKTGDVTGYTF
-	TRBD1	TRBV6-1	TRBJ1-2	TGTGCCACCAGGACAGGGGGCGGCGTAGGCTACACCTTC	CATRTGGGVGYTF
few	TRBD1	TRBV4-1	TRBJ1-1	TGCGCCAGCAGCCAAAGACCACAGGGGGCCGGCACTGAAGCTTTCTTT	CASSQRPQGAGTEAFF
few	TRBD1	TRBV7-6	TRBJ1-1	TGTGCCAGCAGCTCAGGGGGCCCGAACACTGAAGCTTTCTTT	CASSSGGPNTEAFF
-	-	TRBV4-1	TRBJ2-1	TGCGCCAGCAGCCAAGGCCCTAGCTCCTACAATGAGCAGTTCTTC	CASSQGPSSYNEQFF
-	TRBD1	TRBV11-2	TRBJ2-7	TGTGCCAGCAGCTTCGGCCAGGGGGATTACGAGCAGTACTTC	CASSFGQGDYEQYF
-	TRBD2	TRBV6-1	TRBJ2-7	TGTGCCAGCAGTGAAGAACCAGCGGGGGTCTCCTACGAGCAGTACTTC	CASSEEPAGVSYEQYF
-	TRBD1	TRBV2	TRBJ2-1	TGTGCCAGCAGCCGGACAGGGATGAATGAGCAGTTCTTC	CASSRTGMNEQFF
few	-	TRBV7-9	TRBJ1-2	TGTGCCAGCACTTCATCGCGGGCTGGTAGGAACGATGGCTACACCTTC	CASTSSRAGRNDGYTF
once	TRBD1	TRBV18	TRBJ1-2	TGTGCCAGCTCACCACAGGGACAGCAAATTGGCTACACCTTC	CASSPQGQQIGYTF
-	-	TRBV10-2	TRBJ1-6	TGCGCCAGCCTCAGGGGCGGGAGCTCCTATAATTCACCCCTCCACTTT	CASLRGGSSYNSPLHF
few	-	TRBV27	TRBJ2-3	TGTGCCAGCAGTTTAAGGGGGATAGGTACGCAGTATTTT	CASSLRGIGTQYF
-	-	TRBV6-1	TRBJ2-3	TGTGCCAGCAGTGAACTAGCCCTTACGCAGTATTTT	CASSELALTQYF
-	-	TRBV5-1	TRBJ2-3	TGCGCCAGCAGCGGGGACTCTAGCATTACGCAGTATTTT	CASSGDSSITQYF
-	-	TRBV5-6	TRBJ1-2	TGTGCCAGCAGCCTAGGGTGGGGCGGCTACACCTTC	CASSLGWGGYTF
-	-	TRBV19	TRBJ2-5	TGTGCCAGTAGTATGGCACCCCCCCTAGTTGGGGAGACCCAGTACTTC	CASSMAPPLVGETQYF
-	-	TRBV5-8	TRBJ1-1	TGTGCCAGCAGCTTGGACGGCAGTGACATCATGAACACTGAAGCTTTCTTT	CASSLDGSDIMNTEAFF
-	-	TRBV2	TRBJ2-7	TGTGCCAGCAGCGAAGACTCCTCCCAATCCTACGAGCAGTACTTC	CASSEDSSQSYEQYF
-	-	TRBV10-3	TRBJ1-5	TGTGCCATCAGCGAGGGTGGGGGAGGTCAGCCCCAGCATTTT	CAISEGGGGQPQHF
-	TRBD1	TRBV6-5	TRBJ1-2	TGTGCCAGCAGGTTCCGGGACAGGTTTGGCGGCTACACCTTC	CASRFRDRFGGYTF
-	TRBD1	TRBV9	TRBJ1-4	TGTGCCAGCAGCGTTTCGACAGGGATAACTAATGAAAAACTGTTTTTT	CASSVSTGITNEKLFF
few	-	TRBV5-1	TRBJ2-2	TGCGCCAGCAGCTTAATGGGCCCGAACACCGGGGAGCTGTTTTTT	CASSLMGPNTGELFF
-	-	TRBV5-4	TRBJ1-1	TGTGCCAGCAGCTTGTCGGAGGGGCCTGAAGCTTTCTTT	CASSLSEGPEAFF
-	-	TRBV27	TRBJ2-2	TGTGCCAGCAGCCCCGGAGGGAACACCGGGGAGCTGTTTTTT	CASSPGGNTGELFF
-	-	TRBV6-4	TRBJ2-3	TGTGCCAGCAGTGACACTCCCACAGATACGCAGTATTTT	CASSDTPTDTQYF
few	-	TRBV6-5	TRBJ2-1	TGTGCCAGCTCCTTCCGGGATCCTGCCTACAATGAGCAGTTCTTC	CASSFRDPAYNEQFF
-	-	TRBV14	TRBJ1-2	TGTGCCAGCAGCCAACAGGGTAACTATGGCTACACCTTC	CASSQQGNYGYTF
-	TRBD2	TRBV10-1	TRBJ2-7	TGCGCCAGCAGCACCGGGACTAGCTCCTACGAGCAGTACTTC	CASSTGTSSYEQYF
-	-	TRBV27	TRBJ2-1	TGTGCCAGCAGTTTATCCGTCCAGGCGGGAAGGGTAAGGGATGAGCAGTTCTTC	CASSLSVQAGRVRDEQFF
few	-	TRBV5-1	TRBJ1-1	TGCGCCAGCAGCTCCCAGGGAGGTAGTTCCACTGAAGCTTTCTTT	CASSSQGGSSTEAFF
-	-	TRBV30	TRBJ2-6	TGTGCCTGGAGTTTCGTCACTGCTGGGGCCAACGTCCTGACTTTC	CAWSFVTAGANVLTF
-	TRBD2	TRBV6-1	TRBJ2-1	TGTGCCAGCAGTGAAAGGCTAGCGGAGTACAATGAGCAGTTCTTC	CASSERLAEYNEQFF